These T cell receptor beta chains were read from a single sample in a study of early T cells in non-severe SARS-CoV-2 infection. TCRdb re-called the 5' RACE reads through MiXCR, storing one row per CDR3 protein. Counted here are over 80,000 distinct CDR3 sequences, 9.5% to 15% occurring once; the ten biggest clones make up 3.5% to 5%. The sequenced sample was whole blood, obtained at baseline. These receptors came from an adult who was a healthcare worker with PCR-confirmed SARS-CoV-2 infection or an uninfected control (not recorded which). The CDR3 runs from the conserved cysteine through the conserved F or W. The D gene is left open where the match is weak. Clone size appears in some rows only: once, few, many, or a class for an expanded clone.

>few|TRBD2|TRBV10-3|TRBJ2-1
TGTGCCATCAGTGCCTTAGCGGGAATAGCCTACAATGAGCAGTTCTTC
CAISALAGIAYNEQFF
>few|NA|TRBV11-1|TRBJ2-3
TGTGCCAGCAGCCCGGACCAGCCGGGGACAGATACGCAGTATTTT
CASSPDQPGTDTQYF
>few|TRBD2|TRBV3-1|TRBJ2-1
TGTGCCAGCAGCCGGCTCACCGGGACTAGGTACAATGAGCAGTTCTTC
CASSRLTGTRYNEQFF
>NA|NA|TRBV5-1|TRBJ2-5
TGCGCCAGCAGCTTGCGGGGCTTCCAAGAGACCCAGTACTTC
CASSLRGFQETQYF
>NA|TRBD1|TRBV6-5|TRBJ1-3
TGTGCCAGCTGCCTGGACAGGGAGGTTAGAGGCACCATATATTTT
CASCLDREVRGTIYF
>few|NA|TRBV12-3/TRBV12-4|TRBJ1-1
TGTGCCAGCAGTGTGGTTGAGGCCACTGAAGCTTTCTTT
CASSVVEATEAFF
>few|NA|TRBV6-5|TRBJ2-2
TGTGCCAGTAGGAGGAAGGCCGGGGAGCTGTTTTTT
CASRRKAGELFF
>NA|NA|TRBV6-2/TRBV6-3|TRBJ1-6
TGTGCCAGCAGTTACCCTGATTATTCACCCCTCCACTTT
CASSYPDYSPLHF
>NA|TRBD2|TRBV12-3/TRBV12-4|TRBJ2-2
TGTGCCAGCAGTTTTGGGCTAGCGGGGACCGGGGAGCTGTTTTTT
CASSFGLAGTGELFF
>few|TRBD1|TRBV27|TRBJ2-7
TGTGCCAGCAGTCCCGTGGACAGGCCTGCCGAGCAGTACTTC
CASSPVDRPAEQYF
>NA|TRBD1|TRBV29-1|TRBJ2-1
TGCAGCGTTCCGGGACAGGCGAACAATGAGCAGTTCTTC
CSVPGQANNEQFF
>few|NA|TRBV18|TRBJ1-6
TGTGCCAGCTCACCAGGGCCCGGTTCACCCCTCCACTTT
CASSPGPGSPLHF
>few|TRBD1|TRBV20-1|TRBJ1-5
TGCAGTGCTGGACAGGGCCCTAATCAGCCCCAGCATTTT
CSAGQGPNQPQHF
>few|NA|TRBV7-2|TRBJ2-2
TGTGCCAGCAGCCCGAAGACCACCGGGGAGCTGTTTTTT
CASSPKTTGELFF
>NA|NA|TRBV7-3|TRBJ2-3
TGTGCCAGCAGCTTAATAGGTGGGACGGCCGTGGGTAGCACAGATACGCAGTATTTT
CASSLIGGTAVGSTDTQYF
>few|NA|TRBV2|TRBJ1-5
TGTGCCAGCAGTGAAGCTAGGAGCCAGCCCCAGCATTTT
CASSEARSQPQHF
>few|TRBD1|TRBV5-1|TRBJ2-7
TGCGCCAGCAGCTGGGGACAGGTTGGCTCCTACGAGCAGTACTTC
CASSWGQVGSYEQYF
>NA|NA|TRBV7-8|TRBJ1-6
TGTGCCAGCAGCTTTGCCGCAAATTCACCCCTCCACTTT
CASSFAANSPLHF
>NA|TRBD2|TRBV19|TRBJ2-7
TGTGCCAGTACGGGGGAGTTTCTAGCGGACCTACGTCTGCAGTACTTC
CASTGEFLADLRLQYF
>NA|NA|TRBV13|TRBJ2-2
TGTGCCAGCAGCGTCGCCCGATACAACACCGGGGAGCTGTTTTTT
CASSVARYNTGELFF